This T cell receptor (beta chain) was captured by sequencing in a study of cytomegalovirus exposure and HLA in healthy donors. Notes on this clone: The junction departs from germline at one end; a sequencing error may be responsible.

The V gene's germline CDR1 is DFQATT and CDR2 SNEGSKA (reference sequence). CDR3 size: 10 residues. Method: immunoSEQ multiplex PCR; TCRdb's copy keeps in-frame clones and lacks some. The table shows under 300,000 clones, with around 86% occurring only once. The sequence was collected from a woman aged 18-29 years in good health and CMV-seronegative. The sequencing input was PBMCs. The V and J genes are TRBV20-1 and TRBJ1-2; tentatively, D is TRBD1 (5 bases). The CDR3 is CSASGQGRIF. The CDR3 DNA is TGCAGTGCTAGCGGGCAGGGTCGGATCTTC.